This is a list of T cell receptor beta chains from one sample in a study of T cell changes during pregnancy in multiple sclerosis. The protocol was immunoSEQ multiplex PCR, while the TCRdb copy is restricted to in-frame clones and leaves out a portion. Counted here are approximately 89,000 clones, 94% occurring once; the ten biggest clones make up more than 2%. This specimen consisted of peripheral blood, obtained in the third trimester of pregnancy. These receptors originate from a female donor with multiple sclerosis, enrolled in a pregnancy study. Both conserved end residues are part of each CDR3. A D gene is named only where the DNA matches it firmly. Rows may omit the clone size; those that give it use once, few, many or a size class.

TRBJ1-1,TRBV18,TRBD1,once,CASSRDSSLNTEAFF,TGTGCCAGCTCACGGGACAGTAGCTTGAACACTGAAGCTTTCTTT
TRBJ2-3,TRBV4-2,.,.,CASSQDQGFQTTSDTQYF,TGTGCCAGCAGCCAAGATCAGGGCTTTCAAACAACATCAGATACGCAGTATTTT
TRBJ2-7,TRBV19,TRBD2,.,CASSTGGEVSEQYF,TGTGCCAGTAGCACGGGAGGGGAAGTATCCGAGCAGTACTTC
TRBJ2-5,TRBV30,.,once,CAWSPSQQGVETQYF,TGTGCCTGGAGTCCCTCCCAACAGGGCGTTGAGACCCAGTACTTC
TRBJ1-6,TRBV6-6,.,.,CASSSGVDYNSPLHF,TGTGCCAGCAGTTCCGGGGTGGACTATAATTCACCCCTCCACTTT
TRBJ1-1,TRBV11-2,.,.,CASSQQGNTEAFF,TGTGCCAGCAGTCAACAGGGGAACACTGAAGCTTTCTTT
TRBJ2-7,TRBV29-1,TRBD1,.,CSVKGTRDRGLYEQYF,TGCAGCGTTAAGGGGACTCGGGACAGGGGACTCTACGAGCAGTACTTC
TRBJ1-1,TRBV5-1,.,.,CASRSTGNTEAFF,TGCGCCAGCAGATCCACAGGGAACACTGAAGCTTTCTTT
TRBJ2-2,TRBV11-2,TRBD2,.,CASSLGGGDTGELFF,TGTGCCAGCAGCTTGGGCGGGGGGGACACCGGGGAGCTGTTTTTT
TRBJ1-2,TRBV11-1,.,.,CASSVAGAGYTF,TGTGCCAGCAGCGTCGCGGGAGCTGGCTACACCTTC
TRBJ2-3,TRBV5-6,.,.,CASSLRLADTQYF,TGTGCCAGCAGCTTGCGTCTCGCGGATACGCAGTATTTT
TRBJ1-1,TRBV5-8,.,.,CASKRRQSGTEAFF,TGTGCCAGCAAAAGGCGTCAATCGGGCACTGAAGCTTTCTTT
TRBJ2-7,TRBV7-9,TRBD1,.,CASSSGQGLSYEQYF,TGTGCCAGCAGCTCAGGACAGGGGTTATCCTACGAGCAGTACTTC
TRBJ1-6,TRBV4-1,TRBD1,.,CASSHPGTATGSPLHF,TGCGCCAGCAGCCACCCGGGGACAGCTACGGGGTCACCCCTCCACTTT
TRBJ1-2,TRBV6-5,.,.,CASSYSRQPTGSGYTF,TGTGCCAGCAGTTACTCGAGGCAGCCCACGGGTAGTGGCTACACCTTC
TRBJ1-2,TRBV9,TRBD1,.,CASSVATGGQIANYGYTF,TGTGCCAGCAGCGTAGCGACAGGGGGCCAAATAGCTAACTATGGCTACACCTTC
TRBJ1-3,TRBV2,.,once,CASSERQSSGNTIYF,TGTGCCAGCAGTGAACGTCAGTCCTCTGGAAACACCATATATTTT
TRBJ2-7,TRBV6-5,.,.,CASSYTQGHYEQYF,TGTGCCAGCAGTTACACGCAGGGGCACTACGAGCAGTACTTC
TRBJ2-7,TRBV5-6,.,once,CASSLGGLSYEQYF,TGTGCCAGCAGCTTGGGGGGCTTATCCTACGAGCAGTACTTC
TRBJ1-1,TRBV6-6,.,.,CASIHSRTEAFF,TGTGCCAGCATTCATTCGCGAACTGAAGCTTTCTTT
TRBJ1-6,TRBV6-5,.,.,CASTPGGLAPLHF,TGTGCCAGCACCCCCGGGGGTTTGGCACCCCTCCACTTT
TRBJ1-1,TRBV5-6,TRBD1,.,CASSLEGGQQNTEAFF,TGTGCCAGCAGCTTGGAGGGGGGACAGCAGAACACTGAAGCTTTCTTT
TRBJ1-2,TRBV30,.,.,CAWSVRPQRGNGYTF,TGTGCCTGGAGTGTGAGGCCTCAGAGAGGAAATGGCTACACCTTC
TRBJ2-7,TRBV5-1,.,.,CASSSGGTYEQYF,TGCGCCAGCAGCAGCGGCGGAACCTACGAGCAGTACTTC
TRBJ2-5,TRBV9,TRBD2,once,CASSYTSGGQETQYF,TGTGCCAGCAGCTATACTAGCGGGGGGCAAGAGACCCAGTACTTC
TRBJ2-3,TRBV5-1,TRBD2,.,CASSGASGGITDTQYF,TGCGCCAGCAGCGGGGCTAGCGGGGGGATCACAGATACGCAGTATTTT
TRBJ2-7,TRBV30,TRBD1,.,CAGQGAYEQYF,TGTGCCGGGCAGGGGGCCTACGAGCAGTACTTT
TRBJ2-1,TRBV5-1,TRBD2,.,CASNAGLAGGNEQFF,TGCGCCAGCAACGCCGGACTAGCGGGGGGGAATGAGCAGTTCTTC
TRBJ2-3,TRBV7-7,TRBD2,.,CASSPGLLSPDTQYF,TGTGCTAGCAGCCCGGGACTACTGAGCCCAGATACGCAGTATTTT
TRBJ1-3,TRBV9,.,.,CASSVGQGNTIYF,TGTGCCAGCAGCGTAGGGCAAGGAAACACCATATATTTT
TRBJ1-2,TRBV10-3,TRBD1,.,CAISPGQGASQRGYTF,TGTGCCATCAGCCCCGGACAGGGGGCTAGCCAGAGAGGCTACACCTTC
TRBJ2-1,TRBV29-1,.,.,CSVELLSASSYNEQFF,TGCAGCGTTGAGTTGTTGAGTGCGAGCTCCTACAATGAGCAGTTCTTC
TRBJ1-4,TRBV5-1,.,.,CASSLDSTNEKLFF,TGCGCCAGCAGCTTAGACAGCACTAATGAAAAACTGTTTTTT
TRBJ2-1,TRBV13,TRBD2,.,CASRETSSMPDEQFF,TGTGCCAGCAGGGAGACTAGCAGTATGCCGGATGAGCAGTTCTTC
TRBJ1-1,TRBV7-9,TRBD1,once,CASSSSLGDRGDTEAFF,TGTGCCAGCAGCAGTAGTCTTGGGGACAGGGGGGACACTGAAGCTTTCTTT
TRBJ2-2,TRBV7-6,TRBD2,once,CASNGGANTGELFF,TGTGCCAGCAACGGGGGGGCGAACACCGGGGAGCTGTTTTTT
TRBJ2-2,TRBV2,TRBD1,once,CASSGDRVVGELFF,TGTGCCAGCAGTGGTGACAGGGTGGTTGGGGAGCTGTTTTTT
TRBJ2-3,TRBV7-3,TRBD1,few,CASRRDRDTDTQYF,TGTGCCAGCCGCCGGGACAGGGACACAGATACGCAGTATTTT
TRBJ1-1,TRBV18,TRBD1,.,CASSPDRGNTEAFF,TGTGCCAGCTCACCGGACAGGGGGAACACTGAAGCTTTCTTT
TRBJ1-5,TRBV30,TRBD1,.,CAWAGGDNQPQHF,TGTGCCTGGGCAGGGGGTGACAATCAGCCCCAGCATTTT
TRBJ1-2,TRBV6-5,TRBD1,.,CASSYTTGDYTF,TGTGCCAGCAGTTACACCACAGGGGACTACACCTTC
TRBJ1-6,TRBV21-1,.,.,CASSLREGRGEDSPLHF,TGTGCCAGCAGCTTAAGAGAGGGCAGGGGAGAGGATTCACCCCTCCACTTT
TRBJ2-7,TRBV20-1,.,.,CSAYSPYEQYF,TGCAGTGCTTACAGCCCCTACGAGCAGTACTTC
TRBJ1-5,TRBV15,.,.,CATSRDLGVGNQPQHF,TGTGCCACCAGCAGAGATCTAGGGGTTGGAAATCAGCCCCAGCATTTT
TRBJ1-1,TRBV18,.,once,CASSPPYSPRGRNTEAFF,TGTGCCAGCTCACCACCCTACTCCCCAAGGGGTCGGAACACTGAAGCTTTCTTT
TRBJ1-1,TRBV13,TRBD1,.,CASSLTDRGRTEAFF,TGTGCCAGCAGTCTGACGGACAGGGGTAGAACTGAAGCTTTCTTT
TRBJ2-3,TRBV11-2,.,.,CASSLDTARPDTQYF,TGTGCCAGCAGCTTAGATACCGCGAGGCCAGATACGCAGTATTTT
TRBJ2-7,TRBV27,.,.,CASSFSGGTASYEQYF,TGTGCCAGCAGTTTTTCTGGCGGGACCGCCTCCTACGAGCAGTACTTC
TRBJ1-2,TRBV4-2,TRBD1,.,CASSQARQGYGYTF,TGTGCCAGCAGCCAAGCCAGACAGGGCTATGGCTACACCTTC
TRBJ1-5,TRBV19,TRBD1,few,CASSLTGANQPQHF,TGTGCCAGTAGTCTGACAGGGGCCAATCAGCCCCAGCATTTT
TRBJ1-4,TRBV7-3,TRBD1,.,CASSPSQGGKLFF,TGTGCCAGCAGCCCAAGCCAGGGGGGAAAACTGTTTTTT
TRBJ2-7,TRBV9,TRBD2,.,CASSVGLGGYTEQYF,TGTGCCAGCAGCGTAGGTTTGGGGGGGTACACGGAGCAGTACTTC